The TCR beta chain under discussion was sequenced for a study of T cell repertoires in cytomegalovirus infection. Across the whole study: Based on public TCR beta signatures, there were indications of CMV infection and of a matching HLA type.

Each CDR3 protein gets one entry after TCRdb re-called the reads with MiXCR. The sample carries a few hundred thousand distinct CDR3 sequences, more than 8% recorded once. Germline V CDR1 and CDR2: SGHDT, YYEEEE. This CDR3 is 17 amino acids long. Trimming pared 4 bases from V and 2 bases from J, leaving 20 bases between. General study findings and limits: Clonotypes of TCR beta that were HLA-C-restricted and CMV-specific dominated the ex vivo response. Summed public TCR beta family frequency identified CMV carriers bearing the relevant HLA.

A note on this clonotype: No antigen is known for it.

The sequence came from a human donor in good health (CMV status not recorded). Some clones in this sample may be carry-over from other donors' samples. J is TRBJ2-3 and V is TRBV5-6; D might be TRBD2 (6 bases). Material: PBMCs. The CDR3 DNA reads as TGTGCCAGCAGCCCCGCAGGCCGGGGGAGAACCACAGATACGCAGTATTTT. Translated: CASSPAGRGRTTDTQYF.